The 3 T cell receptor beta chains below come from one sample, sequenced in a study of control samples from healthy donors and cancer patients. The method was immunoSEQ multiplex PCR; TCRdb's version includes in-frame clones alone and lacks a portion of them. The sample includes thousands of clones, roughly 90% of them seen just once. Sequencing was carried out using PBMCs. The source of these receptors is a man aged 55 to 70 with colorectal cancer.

In DNA, the CDR3 is TGCGCCAGCAGCCCCCGCGACAGCCCCTTGGGCAATCAGCCCCAGCATTTT. Residues: CASSPRDSPLGNQPQHF. The chain has TRBV4-1 and TRBJ1-5; tentatively, D is TRBD1 (5 bases). V was clipped by 4 bases and J by 2 bases, with 18 bases between them. Per the germline V gene, CDR1 is MGHRA and CDR2 is YSYEKL. The CDR3 spans 17 residues.

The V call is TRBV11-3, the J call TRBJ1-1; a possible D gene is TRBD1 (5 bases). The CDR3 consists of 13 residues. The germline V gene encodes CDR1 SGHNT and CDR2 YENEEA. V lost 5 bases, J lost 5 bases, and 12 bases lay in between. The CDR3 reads CASSPGGRTEAFF. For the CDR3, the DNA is TGTGCCAGCAGCCCCGGGGGGAGGACTGAAGCTTTCTTT.

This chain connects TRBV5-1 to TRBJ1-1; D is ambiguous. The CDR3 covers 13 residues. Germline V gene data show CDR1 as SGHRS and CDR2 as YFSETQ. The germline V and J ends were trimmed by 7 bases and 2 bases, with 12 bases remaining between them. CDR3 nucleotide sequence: TGCGCCAGCTGCTACTCAGAAAACACTGAAGCTTTCTTT. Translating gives CASCYSENTEAFF.